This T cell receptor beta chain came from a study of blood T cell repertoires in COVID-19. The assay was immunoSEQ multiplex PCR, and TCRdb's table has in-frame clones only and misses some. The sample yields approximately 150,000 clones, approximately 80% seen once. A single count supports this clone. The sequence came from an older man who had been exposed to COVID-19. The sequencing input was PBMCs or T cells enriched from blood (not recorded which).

The chain's CDR3 is CASSYYIQETQYF. The DNA of the CDR3 is TGTGCCAGCAGTTACTACATCCAAGAGACCCAGTACTTC. The rearrangement uses TRBV6-2 or TRBV6-3 and TRBJ2-5; D unclear. Trimming stripped 1 base from V and 1 base from J, with 4 bases between. The CDR3 runs 13 residues. CDR1 is MNHEY and CDR2 is SVGEGT in the germline V gene.